Shown below are 22 T cell receptor beta chains from a single sample sequenced in a study of CD8 T cells in ankylosing spondylitis. Each CDR3 protein is one row after TCRdb ran MiXCR on the 5' RACE reads. Here the sample spans nearly 350,000 distinct CDR3 sequences, approximately 14% being singletons. Sample: blood, either unsorted or a sorted T cell fraction (not recorded which). The source is a male donor with ankylosing spondylitis or in good health (not recorded which).

This clonotype was found a few times. V usage is TRBV11-2 and J usage is TRBJ2-3, with a possible D match to TRBD2 (5 bases). The V and J ends lost 1 base and 6 bases respectively, with 11 bases between them. In germline, CDR1 is SGHAT, CDR2 FQNNGV. The CDR3 covers 14 residues. CDR3 in DNA: TGTGCCAGCAGCTTAGCCCCATCGGGGGATACGCAGTATTTT. It specifies CASSLAPSGDTQYF. Supplemented by reference TRBV11-2 and TRBJ2-3, the full variable domain reads EAGVAQSPRYKIIEKRQSVAFWCNPISGHATLYWYQQILGQGPKLLIQFQNNGVVDDSQLPKDRFSAERLKGVDSTLKIQPAKLEDSAVYLCASSLAPSGDTQYFGPGTRLTVL.

The table lists this clonotype with a few counts. The V gene is TRBV19, the J gene TRBJ1-1; no clear D gene. Germline-derived CDR1 and CDR2 are LNHDA and SQIVND (reference sequence). Trimming cost V 5 bases and J 5 bases, with 12 bases left between them. The CDR3 is 13 amino acids. The CDR3 nucleotides are TGTGCCAGTAGTGAGGGATTACGGACTGAAGCTTTCTTT. This translates into CASSEGLRTEAFF. Based on the CDR3 plus reference TRBV19 and TRBJ1-1, the full variable domain is DGGITQSPKYLFRKEGQNVTLSCEQNLNHDAMYWYRQDPGQGLRLIYYSQIVNDFQKGDIAEGYSVSREKKESFPLTVTSAQKNPTAFYLCASSEGLRTEAFFGQGTRLTVV.

This clonotype came up a few times. The rearrangement uses TRBV5-6 and TRBJ1-6, with a tentative D call TRBD1 (5 bases). Germline values: CDR1 SGHDT, CDR2 YYEEEE. V lost 4 bases to trimming and J lost 9 bases, with 17 bases between them. CDR3 length: 15 amino acids. CDR3 region: CASSNQGLRASPLHF. In DNA, the CDR3 is TGTGCCAGCAGCAATCAGGGCCTAAGAGCTTCACCCCTCCACTTT.

This clonotype was recorded a few times. This chain uses TRBV4-1 with TRBJ2-2; 13 positions match TRBD2. This CDR3 has 19 amino acids. CDR1 and CDR2 from the germline V gene are MGHRA and YSYEKL. V lost 2 bases, J lost 0 bases, and 6 bases stayed unmatched. CDR3 DNA: TGCGCCAGCAGCCAACTTCTGACTAGCGGGGGGTCGAACACCGGGGAGCTGTTTTTT. Translated, it gives CASSQLLTSGGSNTGELFF.

There are many counts of this clonotype. The CDR3 DNA reads TGTGCCAGCAGCGTAGCGGGGGGGTCCAAAGAGACCCAGTACTTC. Its protein is CASSVAGGSKETQYF. The chain recombines TRBV12-3 or TRBV12-4 with TRBJ2-5; 11 positions agree with TRBD2. The CDR3 runs to 15 residues. J gave up 3 bases and V 6 bases, and 6 bases lay outside the gene matches.

The chain uses TRBV7-9 and TRBJ1-1; 8 bases are a match to TRBD1. The J segment lost 3 bases and the V segment lost 4 bases, leaving 4 bases of the junction unmatched. CDR1 and CDR2 (germline): SEHNR, FQNEAQ (reference sequence). The CDR3 spans 14 residues. In DNA, the CDR3 is TGTGCCAGCAGCTCTAGACAGGGGCACACTGAAGCTTTCTTT. It encodes CASSSRQGHTEAFF.

This clonotype was seen a few times. The chain joins TRBV6-1 to TRBJ2-7; 10 positions agree with TRBD1. Germline CDR1 MNHNS, CDR2 SASEGT. The CDR3 consists of 16 residues. After removal of 5 bases from V and 3 bases from J, the junction contained 10 bases not matched to a gene. CDR3 loop: CASSRARDRGHYEQYF. The DNA for the CDR3 is TGTGCCAGCAGTCGGGCGAGAGACAGGGGGCACTACGAGCAGTACTTC.

The chain combines TRBV5-1 with TRBJ2-7; 8 bases fit TRBD2. The CDR3 spans 14 residues. Trimming cost V 7 bases and J 5 bases; bases outside gene matches: 11. Germline V lookup: CDR1 SGHRS, CDR2 YFSETQ. The CDR3 coding sequence is TGCGCCAGCCGCCGGGAACTAGCGGTCGACGAGCAGTACTTC. Translating it yields CASRRELAVDEQYF.

This chain uses TRBV3-1 with TRBJ2-1; no clear D. Germline CDR1 LGHDT, CDR2 YNNKEL (reference sequence). CDR3 length equals 15 residues. The V end lost 10 bases, the J end lost 5 bases, and 21 bases lay between the germline ends. The CDR3 nucleotides read TGTGCCACCTGCCACTCGGACCAATGGAACAATGAGCAGTTCTTC. Residues: CATCHSDQWNNEQFF.

This clonotype has more than one count but fewer than ten. The CDR3 loop is CSAKGSGYYGYTF. The CDR3 DNA is TGCAGTGCTAAGGGGTCTGGGTACTATGGCTACACCTTC. This rearrangement joins TRBV20-1 to TRBJ1-2, with D possibly being TRBD1 (5 bases). From germline, CDR1 is DFQATT and CDR2 SNEGSKA (reference sequence). This CDR3 spans 13 amino acids. V was cut by 4 bases and J by 3 bases, with 12 bases left in between.

This clonotype has more than one count but fewer than ten. V gene TRBV30 combines with J gene TRBJ1-3; D uncertain. Trimming cost V 3 bases and J 2 bases, with 8 bases left between them. Per germline, CDR1 GTSNPN and CDR2 SVGIG (reference sequence). The CDR3 contains 13 residues. CDR3 residues: CAWRTDPGNTIYF. Written as DNA, the CDR3 is TGTGCCTGGAGAACGGATCCTGGAAACACCATATATTTT.

This clonotype came up a few times. The chain links TRBV4-2 to TRBJ1-3; D is unclear. The CDR3 length is 16 residues. V dropped 0 bases and J dropped 0 bases, with 9 bases sitting between them. Germline CDR1 and CDR2: LGHNA and YNFKEQ. CDR3 region: CASSQDLGSSGNTIYF. In DNA, the CDR3 is TGTGCCAGCAGCCAAGATTTAGGAAGCTCTGGAAACACCATATATTTT.

This clonotype turned up a few times. The chain uses TRBV5-1 and TRBJ2-4, with unresolved D. This CDR3 has 8 amino acids. Trimming stripped 9 bases from V and 9 bases from J, with 4 bases between. Germline values: CDR1 SGHRS, CDR2 YFSETQ. CDR3 DNA: TGCGCCATCCCCATTCAGTACTTC. It encodes CAIPIQYF.

The table lists this clonotype with many counts. Written as DNA, the CDR3 is TGCAGTGCTAGGACAGCTAATCAGCCCCAGCATTTT. This codes for CSARTANQPQHF. This chain links TRBV20-1 with TRBJ1-5; possible D gene TRBD1, 5 bases. The CDR3 is 12 amino acids. Germline V gives CDR1 DFQATT, CDR2 SNEGSKA (reference sequence). Trimming took off 3 bases at V and 4 bases at J, with 7 bases between the two ends.

The table lists this clonotype with a few counts. The V call is TRBV7-6, the J call TRBJ2-3; TRBD1 matches 7 bases. This CDR3 is 15 amino acids long. The V segment lost 6 bases and the J segment 6 bases; nucleotides outside the gene matches: 12. CDR1 is SGHVS and CDR2 is FNYEAQ in the germline V gene. The CDR3 here is CASRRQGRKVDTQYF. The CDR3 DNA is TGTGCCAGCAGGCGACAGGGAAGAAAGGTGGATACGCAGTATTTT.

V usage is TRBV15 and J usage is TRBJ2-7; D gene ambiguous. CDR3 size: 12 residues. From germline, CDR1 is LNHNV and CDR2 YYDKDF (reference sequence). Trimming cost V 2 bases and J 3 bases, with 5 bases left between them. As DNA, the CDR3 is TGTGCCACCAGCAGATCGTTCTACGAGCAGTACTTC. Amino acid sequence: CATSRSFYEQYF.

The chain uses TRBV2 and TRBJ2-2; the match to TRBD2 covers 10 bases. V was pared by 3 bases and J by 4 bases, with 5 bases of the junction left unmatched. Germline V lookup: CDR1 SNHLY, CDR2 FYNNEI. The CDR3 runs to 16 residues. DNA for the CDR3: TGTGCCAGCAGTGATAGCGGGAGGAGTCGCACCGGGGAGCTGTTTTTT. The encoded protein is CASSDSGRSRTGELFF.

The chain combines TRBV29-1 with TRBJ2-5, with D possibly being TRBD2 (6 bases). Looked up from germline, CDR1 is SQVTM and CDR2 is ANQGSEA. CDR3 size: 12 residues. Trimming took off 4 bases at V and 5 bases at J, with 11 bases between the two ends. The CDR3 DNA reads TGCAGCGTTGGCTCTGGAGGGGAGACCCAGTACTTC. Encoded protein: CSVGSGGETQYF.

This chain connects TRBV3-1 to TRBJ2-1; tentatively, D is TRBD2 (5 bases). CDR3 length: 15 residues. Germline V gene sequence: CDR1 LGHDT, CDR2 YNNKEL (reference sequence). V was trimmed by 1 base and J by 1 base, leaving 8 bases between them. The CDR3 here is CASSQAPGSYNEQFF. The CDR3 DNA sequence: TGTGCCAGCAGCCAAGCCCCGGGGTCCTACAATGAGCAGTTCTTC.

The V gene is TRBV3-1, the J gene TRBJ1-2, with D perhaps matching TRBD1 (5 bases). Germline CDR1 reads LGHDT; CDR2 reads YNNKEL (reference sequence). The CDR3 runs 13 residues. Trimming shortened V by 4 bases and J by 6 bases, and 12 bases separated the two germline ends. CDR3 amino acids: CASSLSTANGYTF. CDR3 sequence (DNA): TGTGCCAGCAGCCTGTCGACAGCGAATGGCTACACCTTC.

This clonotype was seen more than once but under ten times. In DNA form, the CDR3 reads TGTGCCAGCAGCACCCCGGGGACAGGGGCCAACGTCCTGACTTTC. This sequence encodes CASSTPGTGANVLTF. The rearrangement links TRBV7-2 to TRBJ2-6, with D perhaps matching TRBD1 (6 bases). V gave up 5 bases and J gave up 4 bases, with 12 bases separating them. The germline V gene encodes CDR1 SGHTA and CDR2 FQGNSA. This CDR3 has 15 amino acids.

This chain uses TRBV20-1 with TRBJ2-1; D might be TRBD2 (6 bases). V was trimmed by 6 bases and J by 0 bases, leaving 9 bases between them. Per the germline V gene, CDR1 is DFQATT and CDR2 is SNEGSKA (reference sequence). The CDR3 contains 13 residues. In nucleotides, the CDR3 is TGCAGTGCCCCGGGGGTCTCCTACAATGAGCAGTTCTTC. It translates to CSAPGVSYNEQFF.